This T cell receptor beta chain is drawn from a study of metastatic and nonmetastatic thyroid tumors (dated by TCRdb to 2018 to 2020). In the study overall: For patients with malignant and with benign thyroid disease, the researchers compared repertoires between peripheral blood samples and tumor or nodule tissue samples. The study at large found these results: TCR beta diversity was reported as significantly higher in malignant tumors than in benign nodules, in both blood and tumor samples.

From the cysteine up to the phenylalanine, the CDR3 has a length of 15 residues. Solely the CDR3 DNA is kept, with 45 bases framed from the first base. CDR1 LNHDA and CDR2 SQIVND were looked up in the germline V gene (reference sequence). Germline trimming amounts to 4 bases on V and 4 bases on J, with 3 as the count of junction bases outside the gene matches. Library generation was performed with PCR. The sample was run on an Illumina HiSeq 4000. The TCR beta-chain CDR3 region of each patient was profiled by high-throughput sequencing. The published analysis was carried out like this. A classifier to discriminate distant-metastatic papillary thyroid cancer patients was built from CDR3 differences across clinicopathological groups. Repertoire diversity was assessed with the Shannon index, and tumor-blood repertoire similarity with the Morisita-Horn index. The public reads were reprocessed in TCRdb via fastp at Q25 and MiXCR, keeping in-frame beta chains. These V and J calls originate from TCRdb's pipeline instead of the authors' own analysis. This sample comprises around 6,100 clones, around 28% of them detected only once. The ten largest account for under 55% of the sample.

Before undergoing thyroid surgery, none of the patients had been given any kind of treatment. Using T-cell receptor beta sequencing, the researchers looked back retrospectively at clinical samples from patients, gathered between about 2012 and 2018. This clone has a handful of counts. The clone's antigen remains unknown. No base quality information exists; no much larger clone differs at one position. This receptor chain uses TRBV19 and TRBJ2-1; the junction holds 11 bases that match TRBD2. The receptor was derived from a female donor with papillary thyroid cancer or a benign thyroid nodule (not recorded which). Some clones in this sample may be carry-over from other donors' samples. The sequenced sample was adjacent normal tissue. The base sequence is TGTGCCAGTAGTAGGGGACTAGCGGAGTACAATGAGCAGTTCTTC. This codes for CASSRGLAEYNEQFF.